Given below is one TCR beta chain in context. The sample originates from a study of blood T cell repertoires in COVID-19. CDR3 length: 11 amino acids. Germline V lookup: CDR1 LNHDA, CDR2 SQIVND (reference sequence). Deletions cut 10 bases from V and 9 bases from J, with 12 bases between. Original analysis: Amplification of reference gene primers provided the estimated nucleated cell counts. Repertoires were generated with immunoSEQ multiplex PCR, while TCRdb's copy carries only in-frame clones and drops some. That table supplies the V and J calls and clone size; D and trimming were determined from the DNA. Among more than 90,000 clones, roughly 85% were seen once, and the ten largest hold around 1.9%.

The chain recombines TRBV19 with TRBJ1-4, with D maybe TRBD1 (5 bases). The receptor comes from a woman in her seventies with active or convalescent COVID-19. The sample taken for sequencing was peripheral blood. CDR3 bases: TGTGCCAACTTTCGACAGAAAAAACTGTTTTTT. This translates into CANFRQKKLFF.